This is a list of T cell receptor beta chains from one sample in a study of blood T cell repertoires in COVID-19. Sequenced by immunoSEQ multiplex PCR; TCRdb stores in-frame clones only, minus some. The table lists a few hundred thousand clones, over 75% of them singletons. Sequenced: peripheral blood. The source of these receptors is a human donor in a cohort sampled during active COVID-19. CDR3s include the opening cysteine and the closing phenylalanine or tryptophan. A D gene is named only where the DNA matches it firmly. Expanded clones get a size class; other rows say once, few or many, or leave the size out.

CDR3 DNA: TGCGCCAGCAGCTTGGATCTAGCGGGAGTGTCCGAGCAGTACTTC
CDR3 protein: CASSLDLAGVSEQYF
clone size: NA
V gene: TRBV5-1
J gene: TRBJ2-7
CDR3 length: 15
D gene: TRBD2

CDR3 DNA: TGTGCCAGCCGTACCTCGCGCGGGAGCTCCTACGAGCAGTACTTC
CDR3 protein: CASRTSRGSSYEQYF
clone size: NA
V gene: TRBV6-6
J gene: TRBJ2-7
CDR3 length: 15
D gene: TRBD2

CDR3 DNA: TGTGCCAGCAGTTTATTTCAGGGTAACTATGGCTACACCTTC
CDR3 protein: CASSLFQGNYGYTF
clone size: NA
V gene: TRBV28
J gene: TRBJ1-2
CDR3 length: 14
D gene: NA

CDR3 DNA: TGTGCCAGCAGCGTCCTTAGCGGGAGTTTCCAAGAGACCCAGTACTTC
CDR3 protein: CASSVLSGSFQETQYF
clone size: NA
V gene: TRBV9
J gene: TRBJ2-5
CDR3 length: 16
D gene: TRBD2

CDR3 DNA: TGTGCCAGCTCACGGGGAGGGGAGGGCAATCAGCCCCAGCATTTT
CDR3 protein: CASSRGGEGNQPQHF
clone size: NA
V gene: TRBV18
J gene: TRBJ1-5
CDR3 length: 15
D gene: NA

CDR3 DNA: TGTGCCAGCAGCTCCGGGGGAGGGGGAAAGAACACTGAAGCTTTCTTT
CDR3 protein: CASSSGGGGKNTEAFF
clone size: NA
V gene: TRBV11-3
J gene: TRBJ1-1
CDR3 length: 16
D gene: NA

CDR3 DNA: TGTGCCAGCAGTTACCTAGCGGGAGAAGAGACCCAGTACTTC
CDR3 protein: CASSYLAGEETQYF
clone size: once
V gene: TRBV6-5
J gene: TRBJ2-5
CDR3 length: 14
D gene: TRBD2

CDR3 DNA: TGTGCCAGCAGAACAGGGAATACATACGAGCAGTACTTC
CDR3 protein: CASRTGNTYEQYF
clone size: NA
V gene: TRBV27
J gene: TRBJ2-7
CDR3 length: 13
D gene: NA

CDR3 DNA: TGTGCCAGCTCACAATCAAGGACAGACTCGAACTATGGCTACACCTTC
CDR3 protein: CASSQSRTDSNYGYTF
clone size: NA
V gene: TRBV18
J gene: TRBJ1-2
CDR3 length: 16
D gene: NA

CDR3 DNA: TGTGCCTGGAGGAGGCCGAACACTGAAGCTTTCTTT
CDR3 protein: CAWRRPNTEAFF
clone size: NA
V gene: TRBV30
J gene: TRBJ1-1
CDR3 length: 12
D gene: NA

CDR3 DNA: TGTGCCAGCAGTTTAGGGACTAGCGGCTACAATGAGCAGTTCTTC
CDR3 protein: CASSLGTSGYNEQFF
clone size: NA
V gene: TRBV27
J gene: TRBJ2-1
CDR3 length: 15
D gene: TRBD2

CDR3 DNA: TGTGCCAGCAGCTTAAACGCCGCCAGCGGTGGGGCCTACGAGCAGTACTTC
CDR3 protein: CASSLNAASGGAYEQYF
clone size: NA
V gene: TRBV7-3
J gene: TRBJ2-7
CDR3 length: 17
D gene: NA

CDR3 DNA: TGTGCCAGTATAAGGGGGCCCAAGAGTACTGAAGCTTTCTTT
CDR3 protein: CASIRGPKSTEAFF
clone size: NA
V gene: TRBV19
J gene: TRBJ1-1
CDR3 length: 14
D gene: TRBD1

CDR3 DNA: TGTGCCAGCAGTTACTCTCCCTTCTACGAGCAGTACTTC
CDR3 protein: CASSYSPFYEQYF
clone size: NA
V gene: TRBV6-6
J gene: TRBJ2-7
CDR3 length: 13
D gene: NA

CDR3 DNA: TGTGCCAGCAGCTTTCCGGATAAGGGACTAGCGGGAGTTCGGGAGACCCAGTACTTC
CDR3 protein: CASSFPDKGLAGVRETQYF
clone size: NA
V gene: TRBV7-9
J gene: TRBJ2-5
CDR3 length: 19
D gene: TRBD2

CDR3 DNA: TGTGCCAGCAGCGTAGCTAGCGGAAGCCACAATGAGCAGTTCTTC
CDR3 protein: CASSVASGSHNEQFF
clone size: NA
V gene: TRBV9
J gene: TRBJ2-1
CDR3 length: 15
D gene: TRBD2

CDR3 DNA: TGCGCCAGCAGCCAAGGGGGCGCAGGGACAAAGAATGAAAAACTGTTTTTT
CDR3 protein: CASSQGGAGTKNEKLFF
clone size: NA
V gene: TRBV4-3
J gene: TRBJ1-4
CDR3 length: 17
D gene: NA

CDR3 DNA: TGTGCCAGCAGTTACTCGGACAGGGGGCGAAATGAGCAGTTCTTC
CDR3 protein: CASSYSDRGRNEQFF
clone size: NA
V gene: TRBV6-5
J gene: TRBJ2-1
CDR3 length: 15
D gene: TRBD1

CDR3 DNA: TGTGCCAGCAGCGTAGGCCCTTTGAGCTCCTACAATGAGCAGTTCTTC
CDR3 protein: CASSVGPLSSYNEQFF
clone size: few
V gene: TRBV9
J gene: TRBJ2-1
CDR3 length: 16
D gene: NA

CDR3 DNA: TGTGCCAGCAGTATTACTAGCGGGAGTGGGAACTTC
CDR3 protein: CASSITSGSGNF
clone size: NA
V gene: TRBV6-2/TRBV6-3
J gene: TRBJ2-7
CDR3 length: 12
D gene: TRBD2

CDR3 DNA: TGTGCCAGCAGTCCCAGCGGGACCCCCGCCTACGAGCAGTACTTC
CDR3 protein: CASSPSGTPAYEQYF
clone size: NA
V gene: TRBV6-5
J gene: TRBJ2-7
CDR3 length: 15
D gene: TRBD2

CDR3 DNA: TGTGCCAGCAGCACCGCAGGGACAGGTCAGCCCCAGCATTTT
CDR3 protein: CASSTAGTGQPQHF
clone size: NA
V gene: TRBV7-9
J gene: TRBJ1-5
CDR3 length: 14
D gene: TRBD1

CDR3 DNA: TGTGCCAGCAAGTTGCAGGGTTCCTCTGGAAACACCATATATTTT
CDR3 protein: CASKLQGSSGNTIYF
clone size: NA
V gene: TRBV3-1/TRBV3-2
J gene: TRBJ1-3
CDR3 length: 15
D gene: NA

CDR3 DNA: TGTGCCAGCAGTTATATCTTTCCAGGTGACTATGGCTACACCTTC
CDR3 protein: CASSYIFPGDYGYTF
clone size: NA
V gene: TRBV6-5
J gene: TRBJ1-2
CDR3 length: 15
D gene: NA

CDR3 DNA: TGTGCCAGCCGACAAACGCACAGGGACACCGGGGAGCTGTTTTTT
CDR3 protein: CASRQTHRDTGELFF
clone size: NA
V gene: TRBV11-2
J gene: TRBJ2-2
CDR3 length: 15
D gene: NA

CDR3 DNA: TGTGCCTGGAGTCAGAGGGAAACAGAGACCCAGTACTTC
CDR3 protein: CAWSQRETETQYF
clone size: NA
V gene: TRBV30
J gene: TRBJ2-5
CDR3 length: 13
D gene: NA